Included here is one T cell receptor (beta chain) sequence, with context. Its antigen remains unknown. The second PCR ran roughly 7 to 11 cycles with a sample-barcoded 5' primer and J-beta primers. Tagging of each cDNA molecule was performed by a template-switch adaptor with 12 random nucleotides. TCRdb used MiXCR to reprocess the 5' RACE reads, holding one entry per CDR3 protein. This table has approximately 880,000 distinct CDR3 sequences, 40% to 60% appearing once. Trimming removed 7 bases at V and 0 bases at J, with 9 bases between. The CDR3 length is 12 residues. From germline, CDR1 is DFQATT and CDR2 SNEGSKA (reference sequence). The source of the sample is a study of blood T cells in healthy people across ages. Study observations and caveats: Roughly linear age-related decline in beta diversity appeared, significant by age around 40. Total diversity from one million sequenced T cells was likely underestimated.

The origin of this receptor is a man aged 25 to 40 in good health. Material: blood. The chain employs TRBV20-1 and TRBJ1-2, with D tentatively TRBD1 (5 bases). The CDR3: CSGYRSNYGYTF. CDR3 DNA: TGCAGTGGGTACAGGTCTAACTATGGCTACACCTTC.